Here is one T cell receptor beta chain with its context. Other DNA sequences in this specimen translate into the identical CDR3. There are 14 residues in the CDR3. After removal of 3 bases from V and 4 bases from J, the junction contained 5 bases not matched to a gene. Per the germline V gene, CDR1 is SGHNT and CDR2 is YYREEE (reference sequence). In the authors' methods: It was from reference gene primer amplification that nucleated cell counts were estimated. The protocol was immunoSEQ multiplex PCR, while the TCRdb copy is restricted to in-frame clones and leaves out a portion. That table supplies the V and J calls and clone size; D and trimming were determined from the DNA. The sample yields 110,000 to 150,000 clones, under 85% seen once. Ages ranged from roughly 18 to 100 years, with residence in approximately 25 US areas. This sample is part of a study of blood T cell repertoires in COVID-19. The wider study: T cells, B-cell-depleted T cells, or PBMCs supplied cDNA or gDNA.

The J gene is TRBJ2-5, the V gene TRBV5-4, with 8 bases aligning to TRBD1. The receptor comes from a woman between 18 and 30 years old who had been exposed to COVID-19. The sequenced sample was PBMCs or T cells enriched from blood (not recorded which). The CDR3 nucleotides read TGTGCCAGCAGCTCTCAGGGGGCCGCAGAGACCCAGTACTTC. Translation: CASSSQGAAETQYF.